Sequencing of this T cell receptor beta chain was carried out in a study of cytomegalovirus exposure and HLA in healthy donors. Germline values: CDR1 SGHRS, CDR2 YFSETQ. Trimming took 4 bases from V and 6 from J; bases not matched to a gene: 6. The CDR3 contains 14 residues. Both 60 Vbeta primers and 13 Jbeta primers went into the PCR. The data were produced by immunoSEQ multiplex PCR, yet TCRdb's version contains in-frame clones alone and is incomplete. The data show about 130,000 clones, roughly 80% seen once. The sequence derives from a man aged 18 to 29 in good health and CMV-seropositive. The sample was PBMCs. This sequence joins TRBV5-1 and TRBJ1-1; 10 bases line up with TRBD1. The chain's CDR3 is CASSRDRGESEAFF. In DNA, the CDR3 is TGCGCCAGCAGCCGGGACAGGGGAGAATCTGAAGCTTTCTTT.